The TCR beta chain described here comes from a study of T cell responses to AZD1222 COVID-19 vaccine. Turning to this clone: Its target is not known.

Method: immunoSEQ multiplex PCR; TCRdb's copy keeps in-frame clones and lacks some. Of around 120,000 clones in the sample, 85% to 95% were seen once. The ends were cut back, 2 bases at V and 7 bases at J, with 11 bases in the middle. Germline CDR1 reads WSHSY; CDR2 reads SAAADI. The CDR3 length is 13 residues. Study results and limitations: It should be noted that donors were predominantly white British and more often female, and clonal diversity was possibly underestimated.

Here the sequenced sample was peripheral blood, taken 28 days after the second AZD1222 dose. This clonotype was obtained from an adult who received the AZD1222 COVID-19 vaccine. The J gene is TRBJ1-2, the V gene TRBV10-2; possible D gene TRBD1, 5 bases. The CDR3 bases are TGCGCCAGCAGTGAGATGGGGGGAGGTGGCTACACCTTC. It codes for CASSEMGGGGYTF.